This section outlines one T cell receptor beta chain sequence together with its context. Antigen unknown. The sample originates from a study of neoadjuvant nivolumab and ipilimumab in lung cancer. In the study overall: Nivolumab 3 mg/kg was given days 1, 15 and 29, plus ipilimumab 1 mg/kg day 1 in combination.

Trimming removed 5 bases from V and 0 bases from J, with 18 bases in between. CDR1 is MNHEY, CDR2 SMNVEV, per germline (reference sequence). This CDR3 spans 17 amino acids. Study conclusions and caveats: TCR richness and clonality were higher in tumors than adjacent uninvolved lung. From pretherapy to surgery, tumor richness and clonality rose with dual therapy.

Generated by immunoSEQ multiplex PCR, the TCRdb table keeps only in-frame clones and is missing some. The data contain 25,000 to 30,000 clones, around 83% of them singletons. This chain connects TRBV27 to TRBJ2-3, with a tentative D call TRBD2 (6 bases). Sample: tumor tissue, taken after neoadjuvant nivolumab, alone or with ipilimumab, at or shortly before surgery. The clonotype originates from an adult with non-small cell lung cancer. The CDR3 here is CASSEAGGRSSTDTQYF. DNA of the CDR3: TGTGCCAGCAGTGAGGCCGGGGGACGAAGTAGCACAGATACGCAGTATTTT.